A selection of T cell receptor beta chains follows, all from one sample in a study of T cell repertoires in cytomegalovirus infection. TCRdb recomputed calls from the reads with MiXCR, one row per CDR3 protein. The sample holds fewer than 1,000,000 distinct CDR3 sequences, around 32% seen once. Their recognized antigens are unknown. Specimen: cultured CD8+ T cells from PBMCs, collected from culture after CMV antigen stimulation. These receptors came from a human donor in good health (CMV status not recorded). Some clones in this sample may be carry-over from other donors' samples. Both conserved end residues are part of each CDR3. A D gene is named only where the DNA matches it firmly. The listing skips clone size in some rows; elsewhere it reads once, few, many or a size class.

d_call,clone_size,v_call,cdr3_length,j_call,cdr3_nt,cdr3_aa
.,.,TRBV7-9,13,TRBJ2-5,TGTGCCAGCAGACCGACCCCGGAGGAGACCCAGTACTTC,CASRPTPEETQYF
TRBD1,few,TRBV19,15,TRBJ1-5,TGTGCCACTAGGAGACAGGGAACTAGCAATCAGCCCCAGCATTTT,CATRRQGTSNQPQHF
TRBD1,few,TRBV5-4,18,TRBJ1-2,TGTGCCAGCAGCTTACCCAAGCCGGGACAGGGGGCTAGTTATGGCTACACCTTC,CASSLPKPGQGASYGYTF
.,.,TRBV9,14,TRBJ2-1,TGTGCCAGCAGCGTATGGGGACAACGCAATGAGCAGTTCTTC,CASSVWGQRNEQFF
.,few,TRBV6-1,13,TRBJ1-4,TGTGCCAGCCGGGCAGGGTTTAATGAAAAACTGTTTTTT,CASRAGFNEKLFF
TRBD2,.,TRBV5-4,17,TRBJ2-1,TGTGCCAGCAGCCCCCCCCCCGGGACTAGCCAAGACAATGAGCAGTTCTTC,CASSPPPGTSQDNEQFF
.,few,TRBV27,12,TRBJ2-1,TGTGCCAGCAGTTTACAGGGTGATGAGCAGTTCTTC,CASSLQGDEQFF
.,.,TRBV15,15,TRBJ2-5,TGTGCCACCAGCCCAGAAGAGGGTGTTTGGGAGACCCAGTACTTC,CATSPEEGVWETQYF
.,.,TRBV28,15,TRBJ1-5,TGTGCCAGCAGTGGAGTGGGGGGCGGGAATCAGCCCCAGCATTTT,CASSGVGGGNQPQHF
.,.,TRBV5-6,13,TRBJ1-5,TGTGCCAGCAGCTCAGGGGCCGCTCAGCCCCAGCATTTT,CASSSGAAQPQHF
.,.,TRBV20-1,11,TRBJ1-6,TGCAGTGCTATTTACCTCGGGGACCGGTGCTTT,CSAIYLGDRCF
TRBD2,.,TRBV27,13,TRBJ2-2,TGTGCCAGCAGCCAGACTAGCTTCGGGGAGCTGTTTTTT,CASSQTSFGELFF
.,.,TRBV5-1,16,TRBJ1-4,TGCGCCAGCACACAGACAGACCCTGCAACTAATGAAAAACTGTTTTTT,CASTQTDPATNEKLFF
TRBD1,once,TRBV29-1,12,TRBJ2-5,TGCAGCGTCGCCGGGACAGAAGAGACCCAGTACTTC,CSVAGTEETQYF
.,.,TRBV7-4,16,TRBJ2-5,TGTGCCAGCAGCGGGAAGGTCGGTCGGGTCCAAGAGACCCAGTACTTC,CASSGKVGRVQETQYF
.,.,TRBV2,17,TRBJ1-6,TGTGCCAGCAGTGAACTGCTCGGGAGCTCCTATAATTCACCCCTCCACTTT,CASSELLGSSYNSPLHF
.,.,TRBV25-1,15,TRBJ1-1,TGTGCCAGCAGTGCCTTAGGACAGCTGAACACTGAAGCTTTCTTT,CASSALGQLNTEAFF
.,.,TRBV6-1,16,TRBJ1-2,TGTGCCAGCAGTACATACCACGGTATCTCCACCTATGGCTACACCTTC,CASSTYHGISTYGYTF
.,few,TRBV27,12,TRBJ2-2,TGTGCCAGCAAGGGACTTCCTGAGGAGCTGTTTTTT,CASKGLPEELFF
TRBD1,few,TRBV27,15,TRBJ1-5,TGTGCCAGCAGGAGACAGGGGGACGGCAATCAGCCCCAGCATTTT,CASRRQGDGNQPQHF
.,.,TRBV24-1,16,TRBJ2-1,TGTGCCACCAGTGCGACAGGGAGGTTGACCTACAATGAGCAGTTCTTC,CATSATGRLTYNEQFF
TRBD1,.,TRBV7-2,14,TRBJ1-5,TGTGGCAGCAGCGAGGGACAGGGCGATCAGCCCCAGCATTTT,CGSSEGQGDQPQHF
.,few,TRBV7-6,15,TRBJ1-3,TGTGCCAGCAGCTTAACCGACACCTCTGGAAACACCATATATTTT,CASSLTDTSGNTIYF
.,.,TRBV29-1,11,TRBJ1-1,TGCAGCGTTAGAGAGGACACTGAAGCTTTCTTT,CSVREDTEAFF